The clone carrying this T cell receptor beta chain has just one count. No antigen is known for it. Primed by a sample-barcoded 5' primer and a J-beta primer mix, a second PCR proceeded for about 7 to 11 cycles. A single record per CDR3 protein comes from TCRdb applying MiXCR to the 5' RACE reads. The sample gives about 1.8 million distinct CDR3 sequences, just under 50% of which show up once; about 2.1% is in the top ten. Germline V gives CDR1 MNHNS, CDR2 SASEGT. V was shortened by 0 bases and J by 2 bases, with 16 bases between the two germline ends. The CDR3 has 18 residues. The data were obtained in a study of blood T cells in healthy people across ages. The overall study: Capturing about one barcoded beta molecule per two T cells was achieved by template switching. General study points: When set beside aged donors, long-lived donors presented more naive CD4+ cells and higher diversity. A roughly linear fall in TCR beta diversity per million T cells was seen with increasing age.

Extraction of total RNA produced a minimum of 5 micrograms from each sample. This TCR derives from a woman between 40 and 50 years old in good health. The source material was blood. This chain uses TRBV6-1 with TRBJ2-2; D unresolved. The CDR3 loop is CASSEAIYGAENTGELFF. CDR3 sequence (DNA): TGTGCCAGCAGTGAAGCGATCTATGGCGCCGAAAACACCGGGGAGCTGTTTTTT.